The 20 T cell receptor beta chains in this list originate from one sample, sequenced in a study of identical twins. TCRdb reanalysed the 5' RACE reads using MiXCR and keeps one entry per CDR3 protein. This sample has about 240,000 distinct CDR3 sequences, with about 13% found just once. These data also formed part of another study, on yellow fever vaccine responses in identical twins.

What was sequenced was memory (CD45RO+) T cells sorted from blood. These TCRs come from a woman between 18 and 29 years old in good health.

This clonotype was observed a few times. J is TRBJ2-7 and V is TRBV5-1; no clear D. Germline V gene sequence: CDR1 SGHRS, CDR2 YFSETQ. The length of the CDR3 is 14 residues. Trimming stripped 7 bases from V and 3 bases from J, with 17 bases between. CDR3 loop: CASCFRAGDYEQYF. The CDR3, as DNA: TGCGCCAGCTGTTTTAGGGCAGGTGACTACGAGCAGTACTTC.

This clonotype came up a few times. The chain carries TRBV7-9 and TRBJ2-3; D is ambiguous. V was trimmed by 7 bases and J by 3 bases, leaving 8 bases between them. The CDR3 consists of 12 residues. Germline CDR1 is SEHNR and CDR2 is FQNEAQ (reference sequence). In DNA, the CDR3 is TGTGCCAGCACCTGGGGAACAGATACGCAGTATTTT. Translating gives CASTWGTDTQYF. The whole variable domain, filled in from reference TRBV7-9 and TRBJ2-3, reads DTGVSQNPRHKITKRGQNVTFRCDPISEHNRLYWYRQTLGQGPEFLTYFQNEAQLEKSRLLSDRFSAERPKGSFSTLEIQRTEQGDSAMYLCASTWGTDTQYFGPGTRLTVL.

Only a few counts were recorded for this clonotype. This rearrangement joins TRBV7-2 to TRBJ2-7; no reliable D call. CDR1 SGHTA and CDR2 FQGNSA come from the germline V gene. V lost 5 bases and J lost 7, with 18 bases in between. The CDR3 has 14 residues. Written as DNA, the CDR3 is TGTGCCAGCAGCGTCACTGCCTATGCAGTGGAGCAGTACTTC. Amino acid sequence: CASSVTAYAVEQYF.

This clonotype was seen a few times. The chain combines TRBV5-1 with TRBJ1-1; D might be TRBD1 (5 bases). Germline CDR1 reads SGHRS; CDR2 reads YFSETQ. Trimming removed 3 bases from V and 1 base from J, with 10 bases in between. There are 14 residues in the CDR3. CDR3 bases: TGCGCCAGCAGCTCACCTCAGGGGAACACTGAAGCTTTCTTT. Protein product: CASSSPQGNTEAFF.

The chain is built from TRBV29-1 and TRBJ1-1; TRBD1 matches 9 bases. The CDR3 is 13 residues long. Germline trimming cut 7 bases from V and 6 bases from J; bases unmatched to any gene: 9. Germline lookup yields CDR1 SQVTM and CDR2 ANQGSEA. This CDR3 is CSAYRGRIAEAFF. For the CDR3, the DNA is TGCAGCGCCTACAGGGGGCGGATCGCTGAAGCTTTCTTT.

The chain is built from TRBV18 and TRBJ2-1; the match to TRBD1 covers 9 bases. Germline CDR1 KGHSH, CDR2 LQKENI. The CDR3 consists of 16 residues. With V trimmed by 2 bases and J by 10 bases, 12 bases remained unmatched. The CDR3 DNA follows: TGTGCCAGCTCACCAACACAGGGGGCGAAGCGTAACGAGCAGTTCTTC. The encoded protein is CASSPTQGAKRNEQFF.

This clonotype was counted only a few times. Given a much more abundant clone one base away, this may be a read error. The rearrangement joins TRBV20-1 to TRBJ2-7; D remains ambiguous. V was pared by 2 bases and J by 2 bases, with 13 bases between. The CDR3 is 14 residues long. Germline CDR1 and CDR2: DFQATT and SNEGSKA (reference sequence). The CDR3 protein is CSARKSAWAYEQYF. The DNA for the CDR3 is TGCAGTGCTAGAAAGTCGGCATGGGCCTACGAGCAGTACTTC.

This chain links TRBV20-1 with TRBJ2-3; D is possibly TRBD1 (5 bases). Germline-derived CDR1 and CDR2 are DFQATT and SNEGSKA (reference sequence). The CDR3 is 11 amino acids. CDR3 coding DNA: TGCAGGGGGCAAGGCACAGATACGCAGTATTTT. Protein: CRGQGTDTQYF.

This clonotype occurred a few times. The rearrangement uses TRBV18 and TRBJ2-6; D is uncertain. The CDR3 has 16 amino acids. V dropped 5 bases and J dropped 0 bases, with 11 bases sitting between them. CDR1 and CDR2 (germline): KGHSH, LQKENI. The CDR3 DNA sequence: TGTGCCAGCTCAACAGTTAAAGCCTCTGGGGCCAACGTCCTGACTTTC. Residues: CASSTVKASGANVLTF. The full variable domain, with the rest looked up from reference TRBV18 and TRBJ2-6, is NAGVMQNPRHLVRRRGQEARLRCSPMKGHSHVYWYRQLPEEGLKFMVYLQKENIIDESGMPKERFSAEFPKEGPSILRIQQVVRGDSAAYFCASSTVKASGANVLTFGAGSRLTVL.

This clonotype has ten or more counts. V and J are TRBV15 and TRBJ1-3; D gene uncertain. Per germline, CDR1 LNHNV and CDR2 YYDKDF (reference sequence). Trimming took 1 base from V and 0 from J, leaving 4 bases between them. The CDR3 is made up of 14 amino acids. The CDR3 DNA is TGTGCCACCAGCAGAGCGGGCTCTGGAAACACCATATATTTT. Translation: CATSRAGSGNTIYF.

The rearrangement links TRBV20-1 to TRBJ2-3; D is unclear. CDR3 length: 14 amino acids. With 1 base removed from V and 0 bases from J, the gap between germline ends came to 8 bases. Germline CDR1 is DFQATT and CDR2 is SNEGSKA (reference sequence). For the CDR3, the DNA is TGCAGTGCTAGAGGGCAGATCAGCACAGATACGCAGTATTTT. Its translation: CSARGQISTDTQYF.

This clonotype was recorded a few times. CDR3 amino acids: CASSLAWAGDGVDTQYF. Written as DNA, the CDR3 is TGCGCCAGCAGCTTGGCGTGGGCGGGAGACGGGGTGGATACGCAGTATTTT. J is TRBJ2-3 and V is TRBV5-1; 7 positions agree with TRBD2. Germline V CDR1 and CDR2: SGHRS, YFSETQ. Trimming cost V 0 bases and J 6 bases; bases outside gene matches: 13. The CDR3 consists of 17 residues. Variable domain in full (rest from reference TRBV5-1 and TRBJ2-3): KAGVTQTPRYLIKTRGQQVTLSCSPISGHRSVSWYQQTPGQGLQFLFEYFSETQRNKGNFPGRFSGRQFSNSRSEMNVSTLELGDSALYLCASSLAWAGDGVDTQYFGPGTRLTVL.

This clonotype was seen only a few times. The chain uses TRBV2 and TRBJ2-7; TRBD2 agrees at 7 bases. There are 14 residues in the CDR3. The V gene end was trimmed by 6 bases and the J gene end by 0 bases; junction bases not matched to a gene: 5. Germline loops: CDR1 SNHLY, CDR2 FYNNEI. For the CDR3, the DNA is TGTGCCAGCAGGGGGGACTATAGCTCCTACGAGCAGTACTTC. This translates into CASRGDYSSYEQYF. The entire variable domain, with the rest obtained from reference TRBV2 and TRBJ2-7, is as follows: EPEVTQTPSHQVTQMGQEVILRCVPISNHLYFYWYRQILGQKVEFLVSFYNNEISEKSEIFDDQFSVERPDGSNFTLKIRSTKLEDSAMYFCASRGDYSSYEQYFGPGTRLTVT.

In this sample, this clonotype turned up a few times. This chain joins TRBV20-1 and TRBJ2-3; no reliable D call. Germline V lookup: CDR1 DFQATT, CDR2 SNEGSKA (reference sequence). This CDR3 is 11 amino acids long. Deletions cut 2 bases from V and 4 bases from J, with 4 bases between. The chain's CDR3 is CSARKADTQYF. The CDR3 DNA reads TGCAGTGCTAGAAAGGCAGATACGCAGTATTTT.

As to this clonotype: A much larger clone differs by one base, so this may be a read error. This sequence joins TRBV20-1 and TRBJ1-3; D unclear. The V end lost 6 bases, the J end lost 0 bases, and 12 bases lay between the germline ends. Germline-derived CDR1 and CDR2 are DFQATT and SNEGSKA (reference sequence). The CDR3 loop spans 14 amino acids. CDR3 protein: CSAQAVVSGNTIYF. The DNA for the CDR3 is TGCAGTGCCCAAGCAGTCGTCTCTGGAAACACCATATATTTT.

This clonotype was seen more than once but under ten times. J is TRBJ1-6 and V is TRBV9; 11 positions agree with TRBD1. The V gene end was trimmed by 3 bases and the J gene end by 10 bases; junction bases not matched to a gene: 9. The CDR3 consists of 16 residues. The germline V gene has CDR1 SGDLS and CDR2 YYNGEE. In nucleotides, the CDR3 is TGTGCCAGCAGCGCTCCGGGACAGGGGGAGAGGTCACCCCTCCACTTT. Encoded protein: CASSAPGQGERSPLHF.

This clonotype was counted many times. Here the CDR3 reads CASSHMEAGQGRGDTQYF. The CDR3, as DNA: TGTGCCAGCAGCCACATGGAAGCGGGTCAAGGCCGGGGAGATACGCAGTATTTT. The rearrangement joins TRBV3-1 to TRBJ2-3; D is possibly TRBD2 (6 bases). CDR1 is LGHDT, CDR2 YNNKEL, per germline (reference sequence). The CDR3 totals 18 residues. The V end lost 3 bases, the J end lost 5 bases, and 24 bases lay between the germline ends.

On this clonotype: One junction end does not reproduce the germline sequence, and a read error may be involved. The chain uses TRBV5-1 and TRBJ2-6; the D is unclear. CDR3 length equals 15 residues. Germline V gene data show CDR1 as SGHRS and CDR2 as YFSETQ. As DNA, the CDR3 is TGCGCCAGCAACTTGGCGCAGGTCTGGGCCAACGTCCTGACTTTC. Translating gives CASNLAQVWANVLTF.

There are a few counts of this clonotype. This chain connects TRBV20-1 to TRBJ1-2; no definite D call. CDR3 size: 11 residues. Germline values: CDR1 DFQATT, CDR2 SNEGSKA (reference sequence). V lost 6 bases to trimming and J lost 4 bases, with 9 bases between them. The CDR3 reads CSALGSYGYTF. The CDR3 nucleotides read TGCAGTGCCCTGGGGTCCTATGGCTACACCTTC.

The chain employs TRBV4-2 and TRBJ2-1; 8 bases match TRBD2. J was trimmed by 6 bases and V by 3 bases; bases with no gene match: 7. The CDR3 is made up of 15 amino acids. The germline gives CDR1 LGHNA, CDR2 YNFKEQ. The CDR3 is CASSQVGLEGNEQFF. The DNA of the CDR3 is TGTGCCAGCAGCCAGGTGGGACTAGAGGGCAATGAGCAGTTCTTC.